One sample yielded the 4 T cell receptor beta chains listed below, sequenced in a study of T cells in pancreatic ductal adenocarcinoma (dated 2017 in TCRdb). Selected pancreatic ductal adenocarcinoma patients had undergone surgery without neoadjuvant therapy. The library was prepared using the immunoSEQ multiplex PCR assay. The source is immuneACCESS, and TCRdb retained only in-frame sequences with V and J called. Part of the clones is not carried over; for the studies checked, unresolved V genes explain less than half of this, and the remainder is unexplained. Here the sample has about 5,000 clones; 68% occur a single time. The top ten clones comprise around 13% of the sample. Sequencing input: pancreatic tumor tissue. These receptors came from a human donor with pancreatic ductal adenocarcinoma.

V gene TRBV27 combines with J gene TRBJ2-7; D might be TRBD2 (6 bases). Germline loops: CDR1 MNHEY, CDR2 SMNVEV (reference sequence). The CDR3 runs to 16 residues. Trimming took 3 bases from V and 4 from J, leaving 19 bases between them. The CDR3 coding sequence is TGTGCCAGCAGTTTGGCGGCTAGAACCCGGGGGTACGAGCAGTACTTC. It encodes CASSLAARTRGYEQYF.

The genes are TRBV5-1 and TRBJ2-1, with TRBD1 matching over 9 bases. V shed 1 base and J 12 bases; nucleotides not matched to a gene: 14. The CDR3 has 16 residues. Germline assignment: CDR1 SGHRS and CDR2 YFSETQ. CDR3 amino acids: CASSLMTGTGSWGQFF. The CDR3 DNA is TGCGCCAGCAGCTTGATGACCGGGACAGGGAGTTGGGGGCAGTTCTTC.

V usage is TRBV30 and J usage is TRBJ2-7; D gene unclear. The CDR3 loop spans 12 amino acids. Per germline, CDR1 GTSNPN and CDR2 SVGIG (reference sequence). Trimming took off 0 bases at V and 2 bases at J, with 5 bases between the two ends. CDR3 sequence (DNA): TGTGCCTGGAGTGTACGCCCCTACGAGCAGTACTTC. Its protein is CAWSVRPYEQYF.

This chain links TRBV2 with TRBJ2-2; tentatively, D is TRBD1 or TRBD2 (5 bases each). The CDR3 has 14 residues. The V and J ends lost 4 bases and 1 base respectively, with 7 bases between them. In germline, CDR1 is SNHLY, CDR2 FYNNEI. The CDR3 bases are TGTGCCAGCAGTGTTGGGGGGAACACCGGGGAGCTGTTTTTT. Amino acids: CASSVGGNTGELFF. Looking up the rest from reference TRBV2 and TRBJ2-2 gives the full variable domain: EPEVTQTPSHQVTQMGQEVILRCVPISNHLYFYWYRQILGQKVEFLVSFYNNEISEKSEIFDDQFSVERPDGSNFTLKIRSTKLEDSAMYFCASSVGGNTGELFFGEGSRLTVL.